The 28 T cell receptor beta chains given below trace back to one sample, sequenced in a study of tumor-infiltrating lymphocytes in localized non-small cell lung cancer. Sequenced by immunoSEQ multiplex PCR; TCRdb stores in-frame clones only, minus some. The sample holds some 12,000 clones, over 70% seen once. Specimen: lung tumor tissue. Receptors were obtained from a human donor with non-small cell lung cancer.

This clone has just one count. The chain has TRBV7-2 and TRBJ1-1; D is uncertain. The CDR3 sequence is 15 residues long. CDR1 and CDR2 (germline): SGHTA, FQGNSA. Trimming removed 4 bases at V and 10 bases at J, with 22 bases between. CDR3 amino acids: CASSSRLGYWASAFF. CDR3 DNA: TGTGCCAGCAGCTCAAGATTGGGGTATTGGGCCTCAGCTTTCTTT.

The chain combines TRBV7-2 with TRBJ2-5; perhaps TRBD1 as D (5 bases). Germline values: CDR1 SGHTA, CDR2 FQGNSA. CDR3 length: 15 residues. Trimming stripped 1 base from V and 5 bases from J, with 14 bases between. The CDR3 DNA reads as TGTGCCAGCAGCTTAGTTCTGGGGCGCTGGGAGACCCAGTACTTC. This codes for CASSLVLGRWETQYF.

V is TRBV29-1 and J is TRBJ1-1; unclear D gene. The CDR3 consists of 11 residues. The ends were cut back, 2 bases at V and 10 bases at J, with 11 bases in the middle. Germline V lookup: CDR1 SQVTM, CDR2 ANQGSEA. For the CDR3, the DNA is TGCAGCGTTGAATACGGCCCCGTAGCTTTCTTT. As protein: CSVEYGPVAFF. The complete variable domain, with remaining parts taken from reference TRBV29-1 and TRBJ1-1, reads SAVISQKPSRDICQRGTSLTIQCQVDSQVTMMFWYRQQPGQSLTLIATANQGSEATYESGFVIDKFPISRPNLTFSTLTVSNMSPEDSSIYLCSVEYGPVAFFGQGTRLTVV.

This clone came up a few times. The rearrangement links TRBV4-1 to TRBJ2-1; 9 nucleotides line up with TRBD2. Germline values: CDR1 MGHRA, CDR2 YSYEKL. The CDR3 has 18 amino acids. After removal of 0 bases from V and 3 bases from J, the junction contained 9 bases not matched to a gene. The CDR3 loop is CASSQDSVAGGLYNEQFF. The CDR3 nucleotides read TGCGCCAGCAGCCAAGATTCCGTGGCGGGGGGGCTCTACAATGAGCAGTTCTTC.

This chain joins TRBV27 and TRBJ2-7; D possibly corresponds to TRBD2 (5 bases). This CDR3 has 14 residues. The germline V gene encodes CDR1 MNHEY and CDR2 SMNVEV (reference sequence). The V end lost 3 bases, the J end lost 5 bases, and 14 bases lay between the germline ends. CDR3 residues: CASSFSRGSHEQYF. CDR3 sequence (DNA): TGTGCCAGCAGTTTCAGTAGAGGGAGCCACGAGCAGTACTTC.

CDR3 nucleotide sequence: TGTGCCAGCTCACCACGGAGACAGGGGGGTACTGAGACCCAGTACTTC. It specifies CASSPRRQGGTETQYF. V is TRBV18 and J is TRBJ2-5; 9 bases match TRBD1. Germline V gene sequence: CDR1 KGHSH, CDR2 LQKENI. The CDR3 has 16 residues. J lost 5 bases, V lost 1 base, and 8 bases had no gene match.

The chain carries TRBV9 and TRBJ1-2; D gene ambiguous. The CDR3 contains 15 residues. V lost 0 bases and J lost 7, with 16 bases in between. CDR1 SGDLS and CDR2 YYNGEE come from the germline V gene. CDR3 residues: CASSVAAGGATGYTF. CDR3 DNA sequence: TGTGCCAGCAGCGTAGCCGCAGGAGGTGCAACTGGCTACACCTTC.

In DNA, the CDR3 is TGTGCCAGCAGCTTAGCTGGGAGCAATCAGCCCCAGCATTTT. It translates to CASSLAGSNQPQHF. This sequence joins TRBV7-9 and TRBJ1-5, with D uncertain. The CDR3 loop spans 14 amino acids. Trimming cost V 0 bases and J 1 base, with 4 bases left between them. Per the germline V gene, CDR1 is SEHNR and CDR2 is FQNEAQ (reference sequence).

CDR3 sequence reads: CASRVGGTGNTEAFF. CDR3 in DNA: TGCGCCAGCAGGGTAGGCGGGACAGGGAACACTGAAGCTTTCTTT. The chain is built from TRBV5-1 and TRBJ1-1; TRBD1 agrees at 8 bases. This CDR3 has 15 residues. Germline loops: CDR1 SGHRS, CDR2 YFSETQ. The V segment lost 5 bases and the J segment 1 base; nucleotides outside the gene matches: 7.

The rearrangement joins TRBV5-6 to TRBJ1-1; 8 nucleotides line up with TRBD1. V lost 6 bases to trimming and J lost 0 bases; unmatched junction nucleotides: 4. The germline V gene has CDR1 SGHDT and CDR2 YYEEEE. The CDR3 runs to 14 residues. The CDR3 coding sequence is TGTGCCAGCATTAGACAGGGGTTGAACACTGAAGCTTTCTTT. It yields the protein CASIRQGLNTEAFF.

The genes are TRBV10-2 and TRBJ2-6; a weak D match, TRBD1 (5 bases). The length of the CDR3 is 16 residues. Germline CDR1 is WSHSY and CDR2 is SAAADI. V lost 3 bases and J lost 0, with 9 bases in between. The CDR3 sequence is CASSDDDSSGANVLTF. The CDR3 bases are TGCGCCAGCAGTGACGACGACAGCTCTGGGGCCAACGTCCTGACTTTC.

This chain uses TRBV11-2 with TRBJ1-3, with no clear D. V was shortened by 0 bases and J by 1 base, with 4 bases between the two germline ends. The CDR3 is 14 residues long. Germline V gene sequence: CDR1 SGHAT, CDR2 FQNNGV. CDR3 DNA: TGTGCCAGCAGCTTAGAGAGGTCTGGAAACACCATATATTTT. Encoded protein: CASSLERSGNTIYF.

The chain is built from TRBV7-2 and TRBJ2-3; D not resolved. The V gene lost 5 bases and the J gene lost 3 bases, with 15 bases spanning the gap. From germline, CDR1 is SGHTA and CDR2 FQGNSA. The CDR3 loop spans 15 amino acids. CDR3 DNA: TGTGCCAGCAGCCGTGAGCTATTGTTGACAGATACGCAGTATTTT. As protein: CASSRELLLTDTQYF.

The chain couples TRBV9 to TRBJ1-2, with no clear D. The CDR3 has 15 residues. Trimming removed 0 bases from V and 2 bases from J, with 11 bases in between. Germline CDR1 reads SGDLS; CDR2 reads YYNGEE. The CDR3 is CASSVGGLGNYGYTF. CDR3 DNA: TGTGCCAGCAGCGTAGGTGGGCTGGGAAACTATGGCTACACCTTC. Supplemented by reference TRBV9 and TRBJ1-2, the full variable domain reads DSGVTQTPKHLITATGQRVTLRCSPRSGDLSVYWYQQSLDQGLQFLIQYYNGEERAKGNILERFSAQQFPDLHSELNLSSLELGDSALYFCASSVGGLGNYGYTFGSGTRLTVV.

The V gene is TRBV25-1, the J gene TRBJ1-1, with D maybe TRBD1 (5 bases). Germline V gives CDR1 MGHDK, CDR2 SYGVNS. V was cut by 8 bases and J by 1 base, with 11 bases left in between. The CDR3 runs to 13 residues. CDR3 nucleotide sequence: TGTGCCAGCCGCCTGACAGCGAACACTGAAGCTTTCTTT. This encodes CASRLTANTEAFF.

This CDR3 reads CASSQRVGGHNYGYTF. The CDR3 bases are TGCGCCAGCAGCCAGAGGGTCGGGGGACACAACTATGGCTACACCTTC. V gene TRBV4-3 combines with J gene TRBJ1-2; TRBD1 might be the D (6 bases). The CDR3 is 16 amino acids. Trimming shortened V by 3 bases and J by 2 bases, and 16 bases separated the two germline ends. The germline V gene has CDR1 LGHNA and CDR2 YSLEER.

The chain links TRBV10-2 to TRBJ2-2, with D possibly TRBD2 on 5 matching bases. This CDR3 has 15 residues. CDR1 is WSHSY and CDR2 is SAAADI in the germline V gene. The V and J ends lost 6 bases and 4 bases respectively, with 15 bases between them. As DNA, the CDR3 is TGCGCCAGCAGCGGGATGCCATGGGGCACCGGGGAGCTGTTTTTT. Its translation: CASSGMPWGTGELFF.

J is TRBJ1-5 and V is TRBV6-5, with D possibly matching TRBD1 (6 bases). The ends were cut back, 6 bases at V and 0 bases at J, with 12 bases in the middle. This CDR3 contains 15 residues. Looked up from germline, CDR1 is MNHEY and CDR2 is SVGAGI. CDR3 coding DNA: TGTGCCAGCAGGACAACAGGGAATAGCAATCAGCCCCAGCATTTT. Its translation is CASRTTGNSNQPQHF.

This clone was observed once. This chain links TRBV7-2 with TRBJ1-2; 10 nucleotides match TRBD1. The CDR3 totals 15 residues. The ends lost 5 bases at V and 6 bases at J; junction bases unmatched: 9. Per the germline V gene, CDR1 is SGHTA and CDR2 is FQGNSA. The CDR3 is CASSAPGQGRDGYTF. The CDR3, as DNA: TGTGCCAGCAGCGCACCGGGACAGGGGCGGGATGGCTACACCTTC.

The chain employs TRBV18 and TRBJ2-7; 8 bases are a match to TRBD1. Losses at the gene ends were 4 bases for V and 6 bases for J; bases not matched to a gene: 11. Germline-derived CDR1 and CDR2 are KGHSH and LQKENI. The length of the CDR3 is 15 residues. This chain's CDR3 is CASSQPGQGPLEQYF. CDR3 coding DNA: TGTGCCAGCTCACAGCCTGGACAGGGCCCACTCGAGCAGTACTTC.

This clone was recorded a few times. The V gene is TRBV18, the J gene TRBJ2-5, with D unclear. The CDR3 runs to 13 residues. Trimming shortened V by 4 bases and J by 2 bases, and 8 bases separated the two germline ends. Germline V gene data show CDR1 as KGHSH and CDR2 as LQKENI. The chain's CDR3 is CASSLTQQETQYF. CDR3 nucleotide sequence: TGTGCCAGCTCACTTACCCAACAAGAGACCCAGTACTTC. Filled out from reference TRBV18 and TRBJ2-5, the complete variable domain reads NAGVMQNPRHLVRRRGQEARLRCSPMKGHSHVYWYRQLPEEGLKFMVYLQKENIIDESGMPKERFSAEFPKEGPSILRIQQVVRGDSAAYFCASSLTQQETQYFGPGTRLLVL.

J is TRBJ1-1 and V is TRBV4-3; D gene unclear. Between the trimmed V and J ends, which lost 1 base and 4 bases, there was a span of 16 bases. The germline gives CDR1 LGHNA, CDR2 YSLEER. CDR3 length: 16 residues. CDR3 sequence: CASSQASRALGTEAFF. The DNA for the CDR3 is TGCGCCAGCAGCCAAGCGTCGCGGGCCCTGGGCACTGAAGCTTTCTTT.

V and J are TRBV7-8 and TRBJ1-5; D is possibly TRBD1 (5 bases). CDR3 size: 15 residues. Germline V gene sequence: CDR1 SGHVS, CDR2 FQNEAQ. Between the trimmed V and J ends, which lost 4 bases and 3 bases, there was a span of 13 bases. The CDR3 bases are TGTGCCAGCAGCTCTAGTGGGGGTTTCAATCAGCCCCAGCATTTT. Its translation: CASSSSGGFNQPQHF. Combining the CDR3 with reference TRBV7-8 and TRBJ1-5 gives the whole variable domain GAGVSQSPRYKVAKRGQDVALRCDPISGHVSLFWYQQALGQGPEFLTYFQNEAQLDKSGLPSDRFFAERPEGSVSTLKIQRTQQEDSAVYLCASSSSGGFNQPQHFGDGTRLSIL.

This chain connects TRBV6-1 to TRBJ2-7, with 10 bases that match TRBD1. The CDR3 has 15 amino acids. V lost 4 bases and J lost 6; bases outside the gene matches: 9. The germline CDR1 and CDR2 sequences are MNHNS and SASEGT. The CDR3 DNA reads as TGTGCCAGCAGTGTCTTAGGACAGGGGGAGGGCGAGCAGTACGTC. It encodes CASSVLGQGEGEQYV.

The V gene is TRBV4-3, the J gene TRBJ2-1; no clear D. V was shortened by 2 bases and J by 8 bases, with 7 bases between the two germline ends. This CDR3 contains 12 residues. Germline CDR1 LGHNA, CDR2 YSLEER. The CDR3: CASSQSVYEQFF. The DNA of the CDR3 is TGCGCCAGCAGCCAATCAGTCTATGAGCAGTTCTTC.

V is TRBV7-7 and J is TRBJ2-1; 12 nucleotides line up with TRBD2. Germline V lookup: CDR1 SSHAT, CDR2 FNYEAQ (reference sequence). This CDR3 spans 16 amino acids. V gave up 5 bases and J gave up 8 bases; unmatched junction bases: 10. Here the CDR3 reads CASSPRRTSGNDEQFF. The DNA of the CDR3 is TGTGCCAGCAGCCCTAGACGGACTAGCGGGAACGATGAGCAGTTCTTC. The entire variable domain, with the rest obtained from reference TRBV7-7 and TRBJ2-1, is as follows: GAGVSQSPRYKVTKRGQDVTLRCDPISSHATLYWYQQALGQGPEFLTYFNYEAQPDKSGLPSDRFSAERPEGSISTLTIQRTEQRDSAMYRCASSPRRTSGNDEQFFGPGTRLTVL.

The gene calls are TRBV14 and TRBJ2-5; D not certain. Per the germline V gene, CDR1 is SGHDN and CDR2 is FVKESK. V lost 1 base and J lost 2, with 14 bases in between. The CDR3 runs 16 residues. CDR3 sequence (DNA): TGTGCCAGCAGCCAAGGTCCGGCGGCAGGTCAAGAGACCCAGTACTTC. Translating gives CASSQGPAAGQETQYF.

The V call is TRBV28, the J call TRBJ2-5, with 7 positions matching TRBD1. The germline V gene encodes CDR1 MDHEN and CDR2 SYDVKM. V lost 2 bases, J lost 5 bases, and 8 bases stayed unmatched. The CDR3 is 15 residues long. Here the CDR3 reads CASSLIATGVETQYF. DNA of the CDR3: TGTGCCAGCAGTTTAATAGCCACAGGGGTGGAGACCCAGTACTTC. The variable domain in full, with the rest retrieved from reference TRBV28 and TRBJ2-5, is DVKVTQSSRYLVKRTGEKVFLECVQDMDHENMFWYRQDPGLGLRLIYFSYDVKMKEKGDIPEGYSVSREKKERFSLILESASTNQTSMYLCASSLIATGVETQYFGPGTRLLVL.